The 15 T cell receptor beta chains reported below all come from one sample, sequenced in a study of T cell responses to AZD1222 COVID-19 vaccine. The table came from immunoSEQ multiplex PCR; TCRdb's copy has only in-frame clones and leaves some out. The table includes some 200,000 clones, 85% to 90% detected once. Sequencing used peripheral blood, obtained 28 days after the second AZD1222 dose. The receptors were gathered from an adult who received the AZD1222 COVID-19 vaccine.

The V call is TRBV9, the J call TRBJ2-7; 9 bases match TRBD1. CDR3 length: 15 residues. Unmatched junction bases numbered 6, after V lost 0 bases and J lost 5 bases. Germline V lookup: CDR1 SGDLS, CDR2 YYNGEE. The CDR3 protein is CASSVVGQGMDEQYF. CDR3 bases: TGTGCCAGCAGCGTAGTGGGACAGGGTATGGACGAGCAGTACTTC.

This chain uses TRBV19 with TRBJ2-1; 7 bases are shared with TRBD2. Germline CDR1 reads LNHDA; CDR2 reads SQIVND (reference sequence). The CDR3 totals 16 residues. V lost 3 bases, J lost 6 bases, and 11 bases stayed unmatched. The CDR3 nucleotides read TGTGCCAGTAGTATCCTTGGAGGGAGGGCCGGCAATGAGCAGTTCTTC. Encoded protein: CASSILGGRAGNEQFF.

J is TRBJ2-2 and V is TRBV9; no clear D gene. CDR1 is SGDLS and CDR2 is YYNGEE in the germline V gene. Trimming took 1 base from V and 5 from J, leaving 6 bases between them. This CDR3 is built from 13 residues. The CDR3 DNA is TGTGCCAGCAGCGTATCAGCTACCGGGGAGCTGTTTTTT. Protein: CASSVSATGELFF.

For the CDR3, the DNA is TGCAGCGTTGCTCCGGGGCCTCAGGCAGATACGCAGTATTTT. It specifies CSVAPGPQADTQYF. The V gene is TRBV29-1, the J gene TRBJ2-3; D is possibly TRBD1 or TRBD2 (5 bases each). This CDR3 is built from 14 residues. Germline assignment: CDR1 SQVTM and CDR2 ANQGSEA. V was trimmed by 4 bases and J by 4 bases, leaving 15 bases between them.

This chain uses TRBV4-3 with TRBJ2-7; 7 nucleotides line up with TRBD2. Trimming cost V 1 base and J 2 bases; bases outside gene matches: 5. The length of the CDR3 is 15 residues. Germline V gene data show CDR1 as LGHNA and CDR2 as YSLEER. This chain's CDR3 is CASSQVPSGTYEQYF. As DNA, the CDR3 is TGCGCCAGCAGCCAAGTTCCTAGCGGCACCTACGAGCAGTACTTC.

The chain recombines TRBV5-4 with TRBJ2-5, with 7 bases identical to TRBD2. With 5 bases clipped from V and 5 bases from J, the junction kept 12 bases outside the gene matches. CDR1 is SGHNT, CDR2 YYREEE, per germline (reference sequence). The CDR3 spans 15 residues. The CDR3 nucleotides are TGTGCCAGCAGGTCGCAAGGGGAGGGCCGTGAGACCCAGTACTTC. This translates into CASRSQGEGRETQYF.

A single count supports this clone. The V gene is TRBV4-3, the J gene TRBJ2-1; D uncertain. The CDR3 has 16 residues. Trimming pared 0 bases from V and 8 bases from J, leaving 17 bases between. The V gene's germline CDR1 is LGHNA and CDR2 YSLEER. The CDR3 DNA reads TGCGCCAGCAGCCAAGAACTGCCGGGCACGGCGGATGAGCAGTTCTTC. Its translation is CASSQELPGTADEQFF.

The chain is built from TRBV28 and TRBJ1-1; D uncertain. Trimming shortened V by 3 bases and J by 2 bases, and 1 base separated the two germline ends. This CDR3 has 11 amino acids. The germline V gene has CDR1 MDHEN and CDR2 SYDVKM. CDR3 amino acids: CASSFNTEAFF. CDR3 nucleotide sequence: TGTGCCAGCAGTTTTAACACTGAAGCTTTCTTT.

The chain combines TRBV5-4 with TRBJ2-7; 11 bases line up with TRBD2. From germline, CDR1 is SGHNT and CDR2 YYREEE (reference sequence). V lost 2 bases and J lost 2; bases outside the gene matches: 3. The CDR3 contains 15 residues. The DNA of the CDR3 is TGTGCCAGCAGCTTTAAGACTAGCGGGACCTACGAGCAGTACTTC. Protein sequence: CASSFKTSGTYEQYF.

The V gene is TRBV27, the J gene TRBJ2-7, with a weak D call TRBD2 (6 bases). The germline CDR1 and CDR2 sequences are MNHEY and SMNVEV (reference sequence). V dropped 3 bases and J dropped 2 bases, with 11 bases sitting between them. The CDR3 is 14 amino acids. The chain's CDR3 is CASSFSGVPYEQYF. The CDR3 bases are TGTGCCAGCAGTTTTTCGGGGGTCCCCTACGAGCAGTACTTC.

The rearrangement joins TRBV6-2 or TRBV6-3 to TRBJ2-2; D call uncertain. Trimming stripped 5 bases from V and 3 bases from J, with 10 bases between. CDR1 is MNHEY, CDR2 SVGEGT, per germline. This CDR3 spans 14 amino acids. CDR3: CASSQRLYTGELFF. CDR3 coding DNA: TGTGCCAGCAGTCAACGACTTTACACCGGGGAGCTGTTTTTT.

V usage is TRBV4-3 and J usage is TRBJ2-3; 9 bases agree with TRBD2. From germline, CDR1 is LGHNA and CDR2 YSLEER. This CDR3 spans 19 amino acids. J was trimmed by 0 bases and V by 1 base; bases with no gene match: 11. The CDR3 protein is CASSQGIAGASSSTDTQYF. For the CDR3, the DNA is TGCGCCAGCAGCCAAGGAATAGCGGGAGCGTCTAGTAGCACAGATACGCAGTATTTT.

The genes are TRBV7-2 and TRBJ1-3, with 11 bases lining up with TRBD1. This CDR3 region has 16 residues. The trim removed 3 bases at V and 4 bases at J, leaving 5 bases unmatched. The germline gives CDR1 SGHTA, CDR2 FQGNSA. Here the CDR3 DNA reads TGTGCCAGCAGCTTGAGGACAGGGGGCTTAGGAAACACCATATATTTT. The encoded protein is CASSLRTGGLGNTIYF.

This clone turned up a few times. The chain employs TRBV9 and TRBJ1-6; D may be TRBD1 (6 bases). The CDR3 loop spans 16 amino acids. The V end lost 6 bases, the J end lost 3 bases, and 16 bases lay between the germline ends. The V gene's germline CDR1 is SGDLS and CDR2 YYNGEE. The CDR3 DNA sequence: TGTGCCAGCAACCCGCGGGACACGGACTATAATTCACCCCTCCACTTT. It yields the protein CASNPRDTDYNSPLHF. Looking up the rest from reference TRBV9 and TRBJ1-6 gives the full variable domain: DSGVTQTPKHLITATGQRVTLRCSPRSGDLSVYWYQQSLDQGLQFLIQYYNGEERAKGNILERFSAQQFPDLHSELNLSSLELGDSALYFCASNPRDTDYNSPLHFGNGTRLTVT.

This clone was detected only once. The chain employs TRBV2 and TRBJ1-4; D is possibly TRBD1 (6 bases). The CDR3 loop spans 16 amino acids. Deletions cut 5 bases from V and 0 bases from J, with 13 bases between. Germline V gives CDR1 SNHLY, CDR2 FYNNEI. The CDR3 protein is CASSRDTTATNEKLFF. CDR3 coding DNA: TGTGCCAGCAGTCGGGACACAACTGCAACTAATGAAAAACTGTTTTTT.